Included here is one T cell receptor (beta chain) sequence, with context. Authors' processing steps: Reference gene primers were amplified, and this amplification served to estimate nucleated cell counts. Profiled with immunoSEQ multiplex PCR; TCRdb holds only in-frame clones, not every one. Clone size and the V and J calls come from that table; the DNA yielded D and trimming. The repertoire holds nearly 300,000 clones, with about 91% as singletons. V lost 7 bases, J lost 5 bases, and 17 bases lay in between. The germline CDR1 and CDR2 sequences are MDHEN and SYDVKM. This CDR3 is built from 15 residues. This specimen belongs to a study of blood T cell repertoires in COVID-19. Overall study context: Donors in the United States, Italy and Spain gave samples during acute or convalescent COVID-19. Nucleic acid was either cDNA or gDNA, and it came from T cells, B-cell-depleted T cells, or PBMCs.

Sequenced: peripheral blood. V is TRBV28 and J is TRBJ1-4, with a weak D call TRBD1 (5 bases). This TCR derives from a woman aged 25 to 39 who had recovered from COVID-19. The CDR3 nucleotides are TGTGCCAGCACCGGGGGTGGGACGGTCAATGAAAAACTGTTTTTT. Protein sequence: CASTGGGTVNEKLFF.